Detailed here is one TCR beta chain. Within its sample, this clonotype is medium-sized (0.01 to 0.1%). This receptor's antigen is unknown. Base qualities are not provided; no much larger clone lies one nucleotide away. Whole blood was used without fractionating the cells, so the repertoire represented all peripheral T cells without sorting. Some ten uninfected healthy donors were sampled as controls, four of whom were sampled twice about 12 weeks apart. For RNA extraction, about 2.3 ml of peripheral blood was collected into Tempus tubes. The TURBO-DNase kit was used to remove leftover genomic DNA, and GLOBINclear was used to deplete globin mRNA. The data belong to a study of HIV-infected patients and healthy controls (dated by TCRdb to the mid-2010s). At the level of the whole study: The study tested whether deep TCR repertoire sequencing of HIV patients' small blood samples could capture immune perturbation and reconstitution.

Reverse transcription of approximately 500 ng RNA was performed with SuperScript III using primers directed against the alpha and beta constant regions. Alpha and beta chain libraries were generated separately via chain-specific third strand synthesis with multiplexing indices. In the protocol, all rearrangements within a chain were amplified with a single primer pair so that primer bias was avoided, and molecular barcodes were added to each cDNA molecule. T4 RNA Ligase 1 joined purified cDNA to a 5' RACE adapter that carried a random hexamer and the SP2 sequencing primer site. The authors primed second strand synthesis from the SP2 site with Phusion polymerase and used slow temperature ramps to favor optimal annealing. Joined together, two random hexamer sequences that had both been added before amplification formed the 12-nucleotide barcode of each molecule. A short first PCR added P5 and P7 adapter elements plus a second index, followed by an approximately 24-cycle amplification PCR with P5s and P7 primers. A total of around 27 PCR cycles were applied to the libraries, which were quantified on a Qubit, sized on a Bioanalyzer, and diluted to roughly 4 nM. Normalized libraries were sequenced on an Illumina MiSeq with 2 x 250 paired-end kits. MinElute columns were the means by which the reverse transcription reactions were cleaned up, and the reactions were eluted into about 10 ul Tris-Cl. Adapter ligations ran for roughly 21 hours at 16 degrees C and were afterwards cleaned with AMPure XP beads at a 1:1 ratio. The source study handled its data this way. A modified Decombinator processed the demultiplexed FASTQ files and output V, J, insert and barcode information. Any sequence that shared a barcode yet differed from the dominant sequence was discarded as an error, and the number of original cDNA molecules was estimated by counting barcodes clustered at Levenshtein distance 3. Downstream analyses used R packages ineq, vegan, igraph and RCytoscape, with IMGT nomenclature and CDR3 definitions. To avoid skew from clonal expansion, each TCR was counted once, and V gene usage was computed over distinct sequences. Similarity networks connected unique CDR3 amino acid sequences within a donor whenever two sequences differed by a single Levenshtein edit. In the repertoires, a search was made for a compiled set of published HIV-specific CDR3s (roughly 92 alpha, approximately 770 beta) and CMV-specific CDR3s (approximately 13 alpha, 250 or so beta). Random subsampling to size-matched repertoires demonstrated that the decreased diversity in patients did not result from their lower sequence numbers. TCRdb handled the public reads itself, with Q25 trimming in fastp and clone calling in MiXCR, and kept productive beta chains. CDR3 protein sequences are deduplicated, and each keeps its most common genes and DNA. TCRdb assigned the V and J calls; the authors' analysis was not used. The sample table records fewer than 25,000 distinct CDR3 sequences; 8% to 10% of these occur just once. The ten biggest clones cover around 2.5% of the sample.

Summary of the overall study and its limitations: Compared with untreated HIV+ repertoires, healthy control repertoires had roughly threefold more distinct CDR3s and higher Shannon diversity. The use of whole blood limited sequencing depth and precluded separation of the dynamics of distinct T-cell subpopulations. Processing was restricted to sixteen HIV-infected individuals, which the authors judged to be a major constraint on the generalizability of the findings. During therapy, a significant decrease in frequency was seen for HIV-associated CDR3s, whereas no significant change was found for CMV-associated CDR3s, although most of them became more frequent. The apparent post-therapy recovery of the Gini index in HIV-infected patients was not reproduced in size-matched repertoire data. HIV-infected repertoires showed significantly elevated mean Gini indices relative to controls, which possibly reflects oligoclonality. Significantly different mean usage between HIV-infected patients and controls was observed for eight alpha and eight beta V genes. Alpha-chain CDR3s from MAIT cells occurred at high frequency in healthy controls but were severely depleted in HIV+ repertoires. Comparisons were complicated by unequal numbers of distinct sequences between patients and controls, and rare events from HIV-infected data were overweighted by size-matching. The pairing of alpha and beta chains was not determined in the samples. The study cohorts differed slightly in age and sex profile, but those differences did not account for the observed differences in diversity. In the study, no determination of donor HLA types was made. More CDR3s were shared between individuals among healthy controls than among HIV+ patients, as measured by Jaccard index and by the count of highly shared sequences.

Sequencing was performed on blood. The clonotype originates from an adult in good health.

The DNA reads as follows: TGTGCCACCAGCAGAGAACCGGGACAGGGATCAGATACGCAGTATTTT. The encoded protein is CATSREPGQGSDTQYF. The chain joins TRBV15 to TRBJ2-3; 9 bases in between match TRBD1. The CDR3 measures 16 amino acids from cysteine to phenylalanine. Solely the CDR3 DNA is kept, with 48 bases framed from the first base. At the junction V is shortened by 0 bases and J by 4 bases; bases outside the gene matches: 5. The germline V gene (reference sequence) sets CDR1 to LNHNV and CDR2 to YYDKDF. Beyond the CDR3, the reference TRBV15 and TRBJ2-3 genes provide the residues; the full variable domain reads: DAMVIQNPRYQVTQFGKPVTLSCSQTLNHNVMYWYQQKSSQAPKLLFHYYDKDFNNEADTPDNFQSRRPNTSFCFLDIRSPGLGDTAMYLCATSREPGQGSDTQYFGPGTRLTVL.